Included here is one T cell receptor (beta chain) sequence, with context. Its antigen is still unknown. Method: immunoSEQ multiplex PCR; TCRdb's copy keeps in-frame clones and lacks some. The table shows approximately 500,000 clones, with about 79% occurring only once. This entry is derived from a study of shared clonotypes between healthy human individuals. As for the study in general: Donors were a couple of women and three men aged 18 to 49.

General study results and limits: Collection of samples was limited to blood; tissue repertoires likely differ.

This CDR3 comprises 15 residues. Per the germline V gene, CDR1 is MNHNS and CDR2 is SASEGT. Trimming cost V 6 bases and J 4 bases; bases outside gene matches: 6. This TCR came from a middle-aged woman in good health. Some clones in this sample may be carry-over from other donors' samples. This chain connects TRBV6-1 to TRBJ2-3; 11 positions agree with TRBD1. Sample: PBMCs. Written as DNA, the CDR3 is TGTGCCAGCAGCTACCCGGGACAGGGGGCAGATACGCAGTATTTT. This gives the protein CASSYPGQGADTQYF.